Shown below are 3 T cell receptor beta chains from a single sample sequenced in a study of blood T cell repertoires in COVID-19. The data were produced by immunoSEQ multiplex PCR, yet TCRdb's version contains in-frame clones alone and is incomplete. Of over 200,000 clones listed, around 83% are singletons. Sequencing was performed on peripheral blood. Source of these receptors: a man aged 35 to 55 with active or convalescent COVID-19.

This clone was seen a single time. The chain uses TRBV18 and TRBJ1-2; the D gene is possibly TRBD1 (6 bases). V was pared by 1 base and J by 4 bases, with 22 bases between. Per the germline V gene, CDR1 is KGHSH and CDR2 is LQKENI. The CDR3 covers 18 residues. The CDR3 region has the DNA TGTGCCAGCTCACCACTCACCCAAGACAGGAATGGACGCTATGGCTACACCTTC. This codes for CASSPLTQDRNGRYGYTF.

This clone appeared a few times. J is TRBJ1-3 and V is TRBV11-2; no clear D gene. V lost 5 bases and J lost 4, with 9 bases in between. CDR1 and CDR2 (germline): SGHAT, FQNNGV. The CDR3 spans 13 residues. CDR3: CASSLVAGNTIYF. The CDR3 DNA sequence: TGTGCCAGCAGCCTGGTAGCCGGAAACACCATATATTTT. The full variable domain, rest sourced from reference TRBV11-2 and TRBJ1-3, is EAGVAQSPRYKIIEKRQSVAFWCNPISGHATLYWYQQILGQGPKLLIQFQNNGVVDDSQLPKDRFSAERLKGVDSTLKIQPAKLEDSAVYLCASSLVAGNTIYFGEGSWLTVV.

V is TRBV30 and J is TRBJ2-7, with D tentatively TRBD2 (6 bases). The CDR3 has 13 amino acids. Germline CDR1 and CDR2: GTSNPN and SVGIG (reference sequence). The germline V and J ends were trimmed by 1 base and 5 bases, with 12 bases remaining between them. The CDR3 DNA reads as TGTGCCTGGAGTGCGGGGGTTAGTCACGAGCAGTACTTC. It specifies CAWSAGVSHEQYF.